These T cell receptor beta chains were read from a single sample in a study of T cells in Graves' hyperthyroidism and ophthalmopathy. TCRdb ran MiXCR on the multiplex PCR reads and lists one entry per CDR3 protein. Here the sample spans 600,000 or so distinct CDR3 sequences, about 16% being singletons. Input material: blood. These receptor sequences come from a young woman with Graves' hyperthyroidism. Each CDR3 is given with its conserved first and last residue. The D gene is left open where the match is weak. Clone size is shown for a subset of rows, as once, few, many or a class of expanded clone.

TRBD1	TRBJ2-5	TRBV28	many	TGTGCCAGCAGTGAGACAGGGGGGCAAGAGACCCAGTACTTC	CASSETGGQETQYF
TRBD1	TRBJ2-5	TRBV6-6	few	TGTGCCAGCAGTTACTCCGGGACAGGGGATCTGTCTCGGACCCAGTACTTC	CASSYSGTGDLSRTQYF
TRBD2	TRBJ2-2	TRBV19	NA	TGTGCCAGTAATTCTGGACTAGTTATGGGCACGAACACCGGGGAGCTGTTTTTT	CASNSGLVMGTNTGELFF
NA	TRBJ2-5	TRBV7-9	few	TGTGCCTCCAGTGGCGGTACGAAGACCCAGTACTTC	CASSGGTKTQYF
TRBD1	TRBJ1-1	TRBV5-8	NA	TGTGCCAGCAGCCTAGGACAGGGGGCGCACACTGAAGCTTTCTTT	CASSLGQGAHTEAFF
TRBD2	TRBJ2-3	TRBV7-2	few	TGTGCCAGCAGCGCCCCGACTAGCGGATACACAGATACGCAGTATTTT	CASSAPTSGYTDTQYF
TRBD2	TRBJ2-7	TRBV20-1	NA	TGCAGTGCTAGAGGATCTAGCGGGATGACCTACGAGCAGTACTTC	CSARGSSGMTYEQYF
NA	TRBJ2-1	TRBV12-3/TRBV12-4	few	TGTGCCAGCAGTGCGGACAGTGAGCAGTTCTTC	CASSADSEQFF
NA	TRBJ2-1	TRBV15	once	TGTGCCACCAGCAGGCACCTGCCCCCCACCGGTCATGAGCGGTTCTTC	CATSRHLPPTGHERFF
NA	TRBJ1-1	TRBV28	many	TGTGCCAGCAGTTTAGTACCAGGGAACACTGAAGCTTTCTTT	CASSLVPGNTEAFF
NA	TRBJ2-7	TRBV20-1	many	TGCAGTGCTCTCAACATGGGCTACGAGCAGTACTTC	CSALNMGYEQYF
NA	TRBJ2-1	TRBV10-2	NA	TGCGCCAGCAGCCAACTGCGGAGCTTATGGGATGAGCAGTTCTTC	CASSQLRSLWDEQFF
TRBD2	TRBJ2-3	TRBV6-1	NA	TGTGCCAGCAGGGGGGCTAGCGGGAGGAACACAGATACGCAGTATTTT	CASRGASGRNTDTQYF
NA	TRBJ2-7	TRBV11-2	many	TGTGCCAGCAGCTTAGTAAACCCGGGGAAGCACGAGCAGTACTTC	CASSLVNPGKHEQYF
NA	TRBJ2-1	TRBV28	NA	TGTGCCAGCAGTTCGGAGAGGACCTCCTACAATGAGCAGTTCTTC	CASSSERTSYNEQFF
TRBD2	TRBJ2-3	TRBV2	few	TGTGCCAACAAAGTAGCGGGAGGTCCCTTAACTAGCACAGATACGCAGTATTTT	CANKVAGGPLTSTDTQYF
NA	TRBJ1-1	TRBV28	many	TGTGCCAGCAGAACAACTCCGGGGCAGGGTAGCACTGAAGCTTTCTTT	CASRTTPGQGSTEAFF
NA	TRBJ1-5	TRBV24-1	NA	TGTGCCACCAGTGAAGCCGGAGATAGCAATCAGCCCCAGCATTTT	CATSEAGDSNQPQHF
TRBD2	TRBJ2-1	TRBV5-1	NA	TGCGCCAGCAGCTTGGGGGGTAGCGGGACCCACAATGAGCAGTTCTTC	CASSLGGSGTHNEQFF
NA	TRBJ2-1	TRBV6-5	many	TGTGCCAGCAGTTACTCGAGGGGGAACCACAATGAGCAGTTCTTC	CASSYSRGNHNEQFF
NA	TRBJ2-7	TRBV6-2/TRBV6-3	many	TGTGCCAGCAGTCCGGGGTTTTCTAAACACTACGAGCAGTACTTC	CASSPGFSKHYEQYF
TRBD1	TRBJ2-7	TRBV5-4	NA	TGTGCCAGCAGCTTGGCGACAGGGGAAGAAGAGCAGTACTTC	CASSLATGEEEQYF
TRBD1	TRBJ2-7	TRBV24-1	many	TGTGCCACCAGTGATGCATCGGGACAGGGGATCGGCGAGCAGTACTTC	CATSDASGQGIGEQYF